The sample holds a few counts of the clone carrying this TCR beta chain. Living in about two dozen US areas, the participants were between 18 and 89 years of age. CDR1 and CDR2 from the germline V gene are LGHDT and YNNKEL (reference sequence). V gave up 1 base and J gave up 4 bases; unmatched junction bases: 5. The CDR3 has 16 residues. This entry comes from a study of blood T cell repertoires in COVID-19. In the study overall: The study drew acute and convalescent COVID-19 samples from the United States, Italy and Spain.

Profiling relied on immunoSEQ multiplex PCR, and the TCRdb table lists in-frame clones only, not all of them. Of roughly 250,000 clones in the sample, over 80% were seen once. The sequence was collected from a woman in her twenties or thirties with acute COVID-19. Sequenced input: PBMCs or T cells enriched from blood (not recorded which). J is TRBJ2-2 and V is TRBV3-1 (or the pseudogene TRBV3-2), with 8 positions matching TRBD1. The CDR3 DNA reads as TGTGCCAGCAGCCAAGCAGGGGGCGAAGGCACCGGGGAGCTGTTTTTT. Residues: CASSQAGGEGTGELFF.